These 28 T cell receptor beta chains were all obtained from the same sample, sequenced in a study of T cell responses to AZD1222 COVID-19 vaccine. Libraries were prepared by immunoSEQ multiplex PCR; TCRdb keeps only in-frame clonotypes and omits some of them. Of around 160,000 clones detected, around 91% appear once; the ten largest clones hold around 5.2%. The sequencing used peripheral blood, collected on day 0 of AZD1222 vaccination. These receptors were collected from an adult in good health.

V and J are TRBV29-1 and TRBJ1-1; no firm D call. The CDR3 totals 12 residues. Germline-derived CDR1 and CDR2 are SQVTM and ANQGSEA. The chain's CDR3 is CTVALPNTEAFF. The DNA for the CDR3 is TGCACGGTGGCCTTACCAAACACTGAAGCTTTCTTT.

The V and J genes are TRBV2 and TRBJ2-3, with D uncertain. The CDR3 extends over 16 amino acids. CDR1 and CDR2 (germline): SNHLY, FYNNEI. Deletions cut 1 base from V and 4 bases from J, with 15 bases between. CDR3: CASSEGEWVVADTQYF. In DNA form, the CDR3 reads TGTGCCAGCAGTGAAGGGGAATGGGTAGTCGCAGATACGCAGTATTTT. Full variable domain (outside the CDR3, taken from reference TRBV2 and TRBJ2-3): EPEVTQTPSHQVTQMGQEVILRCVPISNHLYFYWYRQILGQKVEFLVSFYNNEISEKSEIFDDQFSVERPDGSNFTLKIRSTKLEDSAMYFCASSEGEWVVADTQYFGPGTRLTVL.

V gene TRBV29-1 combines with J gene TRBJ2-1; possible D gene TRBD1, 6 bases. Trimming took off 8 bases at V and 8 bases at J, with 25 bases between the two ends. The CDR3 runs to 15 residues. The germline V gene encodes CDR1 SQVTM and CDR2 ANQGSEA. This CDR3 reads CSFCWTSSPGDEQFF. The CDR3 DNA reads as TGCAGCTTTTGCTGGACCTCTTCCCCAGGGGATGAGCAGTTCTTC.

The chain employs TRBV27 and TRBJ1-6; possibly TRBD1 for D (6 bases). The CDR3 is 15 amino acids. In germline, CDR1 is MNHEY, CDR2 SMNVEV (reference sequence). V was clipped by 5 bases and J by 5 bases, with 13 bases between them. CDR3 region: CASSPGGLDNSPLHF. For the CDR3, the DNA is TGTGCCAGCAGTCCCGGGGGGCTAGATAATTCACCCCTCCACTTT.

V usage is TRBV6-2 or TRBV6-3 and J usage is TRBJ1-5; D is perhaps TRBD1 (5 bases). Trimming stripped 1 base from V and 1 base from J, with 8 bases between. The germline V gene has CDR1 MNHEY and CDR2 SVGEGT. The CDR3 has 15 amino acids. CDR3 DNA: TGTGCCAGCAGTTACTGGACAATGAGCAATCAGCCCCAGCATTTT. This codes for CASSYWTMSNQPQHF.

The V call is TRBV28, the J call TRBJ2-3; D uncertain. Germline V gives CDR1 MDHEN, CDR2 SYDVKM. Trimming took 4 bases from V and 9 from J, leaving 17 bases between them. CDR3 length equals 14 residues. The CDR3 protein is CASSSPRRAETQYF. DNA for the CDR3: TGTGCCAGCAGTTCCCCGAGAAGGGCGGAGACGCAGTATTTT.

CDR3: CASSTNLRTGELFF. In DNA form, the CDR3 reads TGTGCCAGTAGTACAAACCTGCGAACCGGGGAGCTGTTTTTT. The chain carries TRBV19 and TRBJ2-2; D gene unclear. Germline CDR1 reads LNHDA; CDR2 reads SQIVND (reference sequence). V was clipped by 4 bases and J by 5 bases, with 11 bases between them. The CDR3 contains 14 residues.

The V and J genes are TRBV5-1 and TRBJ1-4, with D possibly matching TRBD1 (6 bases). Trimming stripped 4 bases from V and 8 bases from J, with 21 bases between. The CDR3 sequence is 16 residues long. Per germline, CDR1 SGHRS and CDR2 YFSETQ. CDR3 protein: CASSPRSQGGKEKLFF. CDR3 sequence (DNA): TGCGCCAGCAGCCCACGATCACAGGGAGGAAAGGAAAAACTGTTTTTT.

This rearrangement joins TRBV27 to TRBJ2-7; no clear D. The V end lost 3 bases, the J end lost 0 bases, and 9 bases lay between the germline ends. Germline V lookup: CDR1 MNHEY, CDR2 SMNVEV (reference sequence). The CDR3 covers 14 residues. In nucleotides, the CDR3 is TGTGCCAGCAGTTTTGGGGTAGGCTCCTACGAGCAGTACTTC. Protein product: CASSFGVGSYEQYF.

This sequence joins TRBV7-2 and TRBJ2-7, with D uncertain. Per germline, CDR1 SGHTA and CDR2 FQGNSA. The length of the CDR3 is 14 residues. Trimming stripped 3 bases from V and 2 bases from J, with 11 bases between. In DNA, the CDR3 is TGTGCCAGCAGCTTCCAGTGGTCGACCTACGAGCAGTACTTC. This codes for CASSFQWSTYEQYF.

The chain recombines TRBV28 with TRBJ2-7, with TRBD1 as a possible D gene (6 bases). The germline V and J ends were trimmed by 6 bases and 6 bases, with 18 bases remaining between them. The germline V gene encodes CDR1 MDHEN and CDR2 SYDVKM. This CDR3 comprises 14 residues. The CDR3 loop is CASRLRIGGVEQYF. CDR3 bases: TGTGCCAGCAGACTTAGGATAGGGGGAGTCGAGCAGTACTTC.

The chain uses TRBV23-1 and TRBJ2-5, with TRBD2 matching 7 bases. TRBV23-1 is reported as an ORF; its role is uncertain. There are 13 residues in the CDR3. With 11 bases clipped from V and 5 bases from J, the junction kept 11 bases outside the gene matches. The CDR3 is CAWPGLPWETQYF. The CDR3 DNA reads TGCGCCTGGCCGGGACTACCTTGGGAGACCCAGTACTTC.

The chain links TRBV9 to TRBJ1-1, with a possible D match to TRBD1 (6 bases). The germline V gene encodes CDR1 SGDLS and CDR2 YYNGEE. This CDR3 has 16 amino acids. Trimming removed 0 bases from V and 2 bases from J, with 14 bases in between. CDR3 bases: TGTGCCAGCAGCGTAGTCTTCGGGGGGCCTAACACTGAAGCTTTCTTT. Translated: CASSVVFGGPNTEAFF. The full variable domain, completed using reference TRBV9 and TRBJ1-1, is DSGVTQTPKHLITATGQRVTLRCSPRSGDLSVYWYQQSLDQGLQFLIQYYNGEERAKGNILERFSAQQFPDLHSELNLSSLELGDSALYFCASSVVFGGPNTEAFFGQGTRLTVV.

The gene calls are TRBV3-1 (or the pseudogene TRBV3-2) and TRBJ2-1; D call uncertain. V gave up 10 bases and J gave up 6 bases, with 19 bases separating them. The CDR3 is 14 amino acids. Germline V lookup: CDR1 LGHDT, CDR2 YNNKEL (reference sequence). The CDR3 loop reads CANDPKIRPNEQFF. DNA for the CDR3: TGTGCCAACGACCCGAAAATAAGGCCCAATGAGCAGTTCTTC.

The genes are TRBV11-2 and TRBJ1-1; perhaps TRBD1 as D (5 bases). V shed 6 bases and J shed 1 base, with 24 bases lying between them. The CDR3 contains 18 residues. Germline lookup yields CDR1 SGHAT and CDR2 FQNNGV. CDR3 sequence reads: CASSQLGGVKKRNTEAFF. The CDR3 nucleotides read TGTGCCAGCAGTCAATTAGGAGGGGTAAAAAAGAGGAACACTGAAGCTTTCTTT. The full variable domain, completed using reference TRBV11-2 and TRBJ1-1, is EAGVAQSPRYKIIEKRQSVAFWCNPISGHATLYWYQQILGQGPKLLIQFQNNGVVDDSQLPKDRFSAERLKGVDSTLKIQPAKLEDSAVYLCASSQLGGVKKRNTEAFFGQGTRLTVV.

The chain uses TRBV2 and TRBJ2-7; no firm D call. Trimming stripped 4 bases from V and 3 bases from J, with 4 bases between. Germline-derived CDR1 and CDR2 are SNHLY and FYNNEI. This CDR3 is 11 amino acids long. The CDR3, as DNA: TGTGCCAGCAGTGCCTACTACGAGCAGTACTTC. It codes for CASSAYYEQYF.

This chain joins TRBV7-2 and TRBJ2-7; no definite D call. The CDR3 totals 14 residues. Trimming pared 3 bases from V and 0 bases from J, leaving 9 bases between. Germline assignment: CDR1 SGHTA and CDR2 FQGNSA. CDR3 nucleotide sequence: TGTGCCAGCAGCTTGACACTGAGCTCCTACGAGCAGTACTTC. The encoded protein is CASSLTLSSYEQYF.

The J gene is TRBJ2-2, the V gene TRBV7-6, with 7 bases aligning to TRBD1. From germline, CDR1 is SGHVS and CDR2 FNYEAQ. The CDR3 contains 15 residues. V gave up 5 bases and J gave up 6 bases; unmatched junction bases: 9. CDR3 loop: CASSKQTGIPGELFF. In nucleotides, the CDR3 is TGTGCCAGCAGCAAACAGACAGGGATCCCCGGGGAGCTGTTTTTT.

The genes are TRBV6-5 and TRBJ1-2; 9 bases are a match to TRBD1. The CDR3 runs 15 residues. The V segment lost 6 bases and the J segment 5 bases; nucleotides outside the gene matches: 10. Germline values: CDR1 MNHEY, CDR2 SVGAGI. CDR3 DNA sequence: TGTGCCAGCAGGCCACCGGGACAGGGAGGTTATGGCTACACCTTC. As protein: CASRPPGQGGYGYTF.

V gene TRBV6-5 combines with J gene TRBJ1-5, with 8 positions matching TRBD1. The germline gives CDR1 MNHEY, CDR2 SVGAGI. The J segment lost 7 bases and the V segment lost 6 bases, leaving 11 bases of the junction unmatched. The CDR3 sequence is 15 residues long. The CDR3 is CASSPTTGDRQPQHF. The CDR3 DNA is TGTGCCAGCAGCCCAACCACAGGGGACAGGCAGCCCCAGCATTTT.

The J gene is TRBJ2-3, the V gene TRBV6-4; D is possibly TRBD2 (5 bases). This CDR3 is 17 amino acids long. Germline V gives CDR1 MRHNA, CDR2 SNTAGT. V gave up 8 bases and J gave up 2 bases, with 23 bases separating them. CDR3 region: CASLGETNLLYTDTQYF. The DNA of the CDR3 is TGTGCCAGCCTGGGCGAGACTAACCTCCTGTACACAGATACGCAGTATTTT.

This rearrangement joins TRBV12-3 or TRBV12-4 to TRBJ2-1; D uncertain. The CDR3 length is 13 residues. Trimming removed 3 bases at V and 4 bases at J, with 7 bases between. This CDR3 is CASSFGRYNEQFF. The CDR3 DNA is TGTGCCAGCAGTTTCGGTAGATACAATGAGCAGTTCTTC.

The chain combines TRBV6-1 with TRBJ1-4; unclear D gene. The V end lost 2 bases, the J end lost 0 bases, and 10 bases lay between the germline ends. CDR3 length: 16 residues. The V gene's germline CDR1 is MNHNS and CDR2 SASEGT. The CDR3 protein is CASSERAPATNEKLFF. The CDR3 DNA is TGTGCCAGCAGTGAAAGGGCACCCGCAACTAATGAAAAACTGTTTTTT.

The chain combines TRBV20-1 with TRBJ1-1; no clear D gene. V gave up 0 bases and J gave up 11 bases, with 7 bases separating them. Germline assignment: CDR1 DFQATT and CDR2 SNEGSKA (reference sequence). The CDR3 runs to 10 residues. CDR3: CSARDALAFF. The CDR3 DNA sequence: TGCAGTGCTAGAGATGCCCTGGCTTTCTTT.

The chain recombines TRBV24-1 with TRBJ2-1; 14 positions match TRBD2. V dropped 6 bases and J dropped 8; count of bases not matched to a gene: 17. Germline lookup yields CDR1 KGHDR and CDR2 SFDVKD. The CDR3 sequence is 19 residues long. CDR3 bases: TGTGCCACCAGTCGTGCCGGTCCAGGGACTAGCGGGAGTCGATATGAGCAGTTCTTC. Translating it yields CATSRAGPGTSGSRYEQFF.

The chain links TRBV21-1 to TRBJ2-5; no check of the table's D call, TRBD1, against the DNA was made. TRBV21-1 is annotated as a pseudogene. The CDR3 is 13 amino acids. The CDR3 sequence is CASSSRAGGTQYF. CDR3 coding DNA: TGTGCCAGCAGCTCCAGGGCCGGCGGGACCCAGTACTTC.

V usage is TRBV21-1 and J usage is TRBJ2-1; TRBD2, the D gene given by the table, was not confirmed from the DNA. TRBV21-1 is classified as a pseudogene. This CDR3 has 20 residues. CDR3 residues: CASSKGRRTSGEFSYNEQFF. Written as DNA, the CDR3 is TGTGCCAGCAGCAAAGGCCGCAGGACTAGCGGGGAATTCTCCTACAATGAGCAGTTCTTC.

The chain links TRBV15 to TRBJ2-2; tentative D call: TRBD2 (5 bases). Trimming removed 1 base from V and 6 bases from J, with 15 bases in between. From germline, CDR1 is LNHNV and CDR2 YYDKDF (reference sequence). The CDR3 contains 16 residues. CDR3 nucleotides: TGTGCCACCAGCAGAGGACCGACGGGAAGAGCCGGGGAGCTGTTTTTT. It translates to CATSRGPTGRAGELFF.